This T cell receptor (beta chain) was recorded in a study of blood T cell repertoires in COVID-19. The wider study: COVID-19 samples from acute and convalescent phases originated in the United States, Italy and Spain. PBMCs, B-cell-depleted T cells, or T cells were the source of the cDNA or gDNA that made up the material.

Authors' methods: Estimated nucleated cell counts came from reference gene primer amplification. The table came from immunoSEQ multiplex PCR; TCRdb's copy has only in-frame clones and leaves some out. The DNA was the basis for D and trimming; V, J and clone size are from that table. Of 100,000 or so clones in the sample, approximately 69% were seen once. A few counts support this clone. J gave up 1 base and V 6 bases, and 1 base lay outside the gene matches. The CDR3 sequence is 13 residues long. Germline V gene lookup returns CDR1 MDHEN and CDR2 SYDVKM. This clonotype originated in a man aged 80 or over with acute or convalescent COVID-19. This rearrangement joins TRBV28 to TRBJ1-1; 8 bases map to TRBD1. The sample comprised peripheral blood. The CDR3 loop is CASSRGRNTEAFF. The CDR3 DNA reads as TGTGCCAGCAGCAGGGGGCGGAACACTGAAGCTTTCTTT.